Reported below is one T cell receptor (beta chain). No antigen is known for it. The template switching step added UMIs that contained a 6-nucleotide sample barcode. For each CDR3 protein, TCRdb gives one entry from its re-call of the 5' RACE reads, without DNA. The listing contains about 110,000 distinct CDR3 sequences. This sample is part of a study of monozygotic twins with inflammatory bowel disease. In germline, CDR1 is SGHAT, CDR2 FQNNGV. CDR3 length: 15 residues. Overall study results and limits: Those with IBD had lower TCRbeta diversity (inverse Simpson) than their healthy co-twins did.

Blood (just over 2.4 ml) was collected from every donor individually. The gene calls are TRBV11-2 and TRBJ2-3. The sample comprised blood. This clonotype originated in a human donor with ulcerative colitis or Crohn's disease, or a healthy co-twin of an affected twin (not recorded which). This CDR3 reads CASSLVSIYTDTQYF.